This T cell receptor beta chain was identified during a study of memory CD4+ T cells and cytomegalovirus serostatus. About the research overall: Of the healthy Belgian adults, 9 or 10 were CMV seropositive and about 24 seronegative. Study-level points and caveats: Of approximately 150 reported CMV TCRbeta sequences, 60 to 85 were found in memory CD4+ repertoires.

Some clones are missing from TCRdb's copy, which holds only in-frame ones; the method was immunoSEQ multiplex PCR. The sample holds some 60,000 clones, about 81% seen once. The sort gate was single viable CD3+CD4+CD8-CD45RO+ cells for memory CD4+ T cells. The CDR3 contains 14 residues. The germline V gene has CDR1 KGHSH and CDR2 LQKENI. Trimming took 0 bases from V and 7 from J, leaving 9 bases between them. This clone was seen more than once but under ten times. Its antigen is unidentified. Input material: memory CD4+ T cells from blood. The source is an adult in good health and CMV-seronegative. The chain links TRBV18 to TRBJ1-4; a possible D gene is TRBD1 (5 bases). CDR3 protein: CASSPPGGPEKLFF. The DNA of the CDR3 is TGTGCCAGCTCACCACCGGGGGGTCCTGAAAAACTGTTTTTT. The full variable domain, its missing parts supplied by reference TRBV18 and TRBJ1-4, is NAGVMQNPRHLVRRRGQEARLRCSPMKGHSHVYWYRQLPEEGLKFMVYLQKENIIDESGMPKERFSAEFPKEGPSILRIQQVVRGDSAAYFCASSPPGGPEKLFFGSGTQLSVL.